The following is a T cell receptor (beta chain) sequence with its context. Its cognate antigen is unknown. TCRdb keeps only in-frame clones here, not all; method: immunoSEQ multiplex PCR. Here the sample spans under 2,500 clones, 26% being singletons. The data are from a study of T cells in localized non-small cell lung cancer. Broader study findings: Longer overall survival associated with higher blood T cell density; shorter survival with higher adjacent-lung clonality. Sequencing covered just one tumor region, so heterogeneity cannot be ruled out. Uninvolved adjacent lung showed peak T cell clonality, exceeding tumor. Adjacent lung exhibited a median of approximately 59 among the 100 most abundant tumor clones.

The germline gives CDR1 LNHDA, CDR2 SQIVND (reference sequence). CDR3 length: 14 residues. V lost 5 bases, J lost 1 base, and 10 bases lay in between. This specimen consisted of lung tumor tissue, obtained before any cancer treatment. This chain links TRBV19 with TRBJ2-3; no clear D gene. The source is a male donor aged 60 or older with stage II squamous cell lung carcinoma. CDR3 residues: CASSPRVGTDTQYF. Here the CDR3 DNA reads TGTGCCAGTAGTCCTCGGGTTGGCACAGATACGCAGTATTTT.